The 21 T cell receptor beta chains reported below all come from one sample, sequenced in a study of blood T cell repertoires in COVID-19. Assay used: immunoSEQ multiplex PCR; TCRdb lists only in-frame clones, some missing. The sample comprises 80,000 to 100,000 clones, approximately 81% of which are singletons, and roughly 4.4% rests with the top ten. Sequenced sample: peripheral blood. These receptor sequences come from a man aged 60 to 69 with acute or convalescent COVID-19.

The chain is built from TRBV7-9 and TRBJ2-7, with TRBD1 matching 8 bases. Germline CDR1 SEHNR, CDR2 FQNEAQ (reference sequence). CDR3 length: 17 amino acids. After removal of 8 bases from V and 3 bases from J, the junction contained 18 bases not matched to a gene. The CDR3: CASGPLAGQGGIYEQYF. CDR3 nucleotides: TGTGCCAGCGGACCTTTGGCCGGACAGGGAGGCATCTACGAGCAGTACTTC.

The chain couples TRBV12-3 or TRBV12-4 to TRBJ1-2; no clear D. V lost 5 bases and J lost 1, with 8 bases in between. This CDR3 has 13 residues. CDR3 protein: CASSPSVNYGYTF. For the CDR3, the DNA is TGTGCCAGCAGTCCGTCTGTTAACTATGGCTACACCTTC.

The V gene is TRBV18, the J gene TRBJ1-1, with a tentative D call TRBD1 (6 bases). The CDR3 spans 14 residues. Trimming shortened V by 2 bases and J by 5 bases, and 12 bases separated the two germline ends. CDR1 KGHSH and CDR2 LQKENI come from the germline V gene. CDR3 bases: TGTGCCAGCTCACCAGGACAGTCCGCGACTGAAGCTTTCTTT. It specifies CASSPGQSATEAFF.

The rearrangement uses TRBV30 and TRBJ1-4, with TRBD1 identical over 7 bases. This CDR3 is 13 amino acids long. The germline CDR1 and CDR2 sequences are GTSNPN and SVGIG (reference sequence). V shed 2 bases, J shed 4 bases, and the junction held 1 base outside the gene matches. CDR3 bases: TGTGCCTGGAGTTGGGACAGTAATGAAAAACTGTTTTTT. It is translated as CAWSWDSNEKLFF.

The J gene is TRBJ1-4, the V gene TRBV27; D might be TRBD1 (6 bases). Trimming took 5 bases from V and 0 from J, leaving 13 bases between them. The CDR3 totals 16 residues. CDR1 is MNHEY and CDR2 is SMNVEV in the germline V gene (reference sequence). The CDR3 DNA sequence: TGTGCCAGCAGTCCCAGACAGGTTTCAACTAATGAAAAACTGTTTTTT. It yields the protein CASSPRQVSTNEKLFF. Full variable domain (outside the CDR3, taken from reference TRBV27 and TRBJ1-4): EAQVTQNPRYLITVTGKKLTVTCSQNMNHEYMSWYRQDPGLGLRQIYYSMNVEVTDKGDVPEGYKVSRKEKRNFPLILESPSPNQTSLYFCASSPRQVSTNEKLFFGSGTQLSVL.

The chain recombines TRBV7-2 with TRBJ2-3; 9 positions agree with TRBD2. CDR3 size: 19 residues. With V trimmed by 2 bases and J by 5 bases, 17 bases remained unmatched. Germline CDR1 is SGHTA and CDR2 is FQGNSA. The CDR3 region is CASSLLIGGGRGGGDTQYF. The CDR3 DNA follows: TGTGCCAGCAGCTTATTAATTGGCGGGGGGCGGGGGGGCGGAGATACGCAGTATTTT. Filled out from reference TRBV7-2 and TRBJ2-3, the complete variable domain reads GAGVSQSPSNKVTEKGKDVELRCDPISGHTALYWYRQSLGQGLEFLIYFQGNSAPDKSGLPSDRFSAERTGGSVSTLTIQRTQQEDSAVYLCASSLLIGGGRGGGDTQYFGPGTRLTVL.

The V call is TRBV5-6, the J call TRBJ2-3; a possible D gene is TRBD1 (5 bases). Trimming removed 3 bases at V and 4 bases at J, with 12 bases between. The CDR3 contains 14 residues. Germline values: CDR1 SGHDT, CDR2 YYEEEE. The CDR3 nucleotides are TGTGCCAGCAGCTGGACATTTGGTGCAGATACGCAGTATTTT. Encoded protein: CASSWTFGADTQYF.

Of note for this clone: The same CDR3 is also encoded by other DNA sequences in this sample. The chain employs TRBV18 and TRBJ2-3, with D hard to call. The germline V gene has CDR1 KGHSH and CDR2 LQKENI. Trimming shortened V by 6 bases and J by 0 bases, and 7 bases separated the two germline ends. The CDR3 has 13 amino acids. The CDR3 protein is CASSPPSTDTQYF. The CDR3 DNA reads TGTGCCAGCTCTCCCCCTAGCACAGATACGCAGTATTTT.

The J gene is TRBJ1-2, the V gene TRBV29-1, with a weak D call TRBD1 (6 bases). Trimming pared 3 bases from V and 0 bases from J, leaving 14 bases between. The CDR3 extends over 15 amino acids. Germline V gene sequence: CDR1 SQVTM, CDR2 ANQGSEA. The CDR3 DNA reads TGCAGCGTTGAGCGACACGGACAGCCTAACTATGGCTACACCTTC. It encodes CSVERHGQPNYGYTF. The whole variable domain, filled in from reference TRBV29-1 and TRBJ1-2, reads SAVISQKPSRDICQRGTSLTIQCQVDSQVTMMFWYRQQPGQSLTLIATANQGSEATYESGFVIDKFPISRPNLTFSTLTVSNMSPEDSSIYLCSVERHGQPNYGYTFGSGTRLTVV.

V usage is TRBV29-1 and J usage is TRBJ2-5; 7 bases are a match to TRBD2. Looked up from germline, CDR1 is SQVTM and CDR2 is ANQGSEA. V trimming: 6 bases; J trimming: 5 bases; junction bases outside the gene matches: 9. The CDR3 runs 13 residues. The CDR3 loop reads CSVASGISETQYF. DNA of the CDR3: TGCAGCGTCGCCAGCGGGATTAGTGAGACCCAGTACTTC. Filled out from reference TRBV29-1 and TRBJ2-5, the complete variable domain reads SAVISQKPSRDICQRGTSLTIQCQVDSQVTMMFWYRQQPGQSLTLIATANQGSEATYESGFVIDKFPISRPNLTFSTLTVSNMSPEDSSIYLCSVASGISETQYFGPGTRLLVL.

This clone has only a few counts. V usage is TRBV10-3 and J usage is TRBJ2-3; 11 bases match TRBD2. This CDR3 region has 16 residues. V lost 7 bases and J lost 2; bases outside the gene matches: 8. Germline CDR1 reads ENHRY; CDR2 reads SYGVKD. Here the CDR3 reads CAIKALAGANTDTQYF. The CDR3 coding sequence is TGTGCCATCAAAGCACTAGCGGGGGCAAACACAGATACGCAGTATTTT.

The chain links TRBV7-2 to TRBJ2-1; D is perhaps TRBD2 (7 bases). Trimming pared 1 base from V and 8 bases from J, leaving 12 bases between. This CDR3 contains 14 residues. The germline V gene has CDR1 SGHTA and CDR2 FQGNSA. The CDR3 DNA is TGTGCCAGCAGCTTAGGAGGGGGGGCGTATGAGCAGTTCTTC. Translated: CASSLGGGAYEQFF.

The chain links TRBV5-1 to TRBJ2-1; TRBD2 matches at 14 bases. The CDR3 consists of 17 residues. Germline assignment: CDR1 SGHRS and CDR2 YFSETQ. The J segment lost 1 base and the V segment lost 0 bases, leaving 0 bases of the junction unmatched. This CDR3 reads CASSLGLAGGSYNEQFF. The CDR3 DNA sequence: TGCGCCAGCAGCTTGGGACTAGCGGGAGGGTCCTACAATGAGCAGTTCTTC.

In this sample, this clone turned up a few times. The chain has TRBV2 and TRBJ2-7, with D perhaps matching TRBD2 (6 bases). The V and J ends lost 8 bases and 3 bases respectively, with 14 bases between them. The CDR3 is made up of 13 amino acids. CDR1 and CDR2 from the germline V gene are SNHLY and FYNNEI. The CDR3 DNA follows: TGTGCCAGCGGTAGGGACTTCGTCTACGAGCAGTACTTC. Its protein product is CASGRDFVYEQYF.

This chain connects TRBV13 to TRBJ2-2; a weak D match, TRBD2 (6 bases). The CDR3 sequence is 16 residues long. Trimming cost V 5 bases and J 3 bases, with 16 bases left between them. Germline lookup yields CDR1 PRHDT and CDR2 FYEKMQ (reference sequence). The CDR3 nucleotides are TGTGCCAGCAGCACGGGCCCGAGGGAGGACACCGGGGAGCTGTTTTTT. Protein: CASSTGPREDTGELFF.

The chain combines TRBV28 with TRBJ2-5; D not resolved. The CDR3 consists of 12 residues. CDR1 is MDHEN, CDR2 SYDVKM, per germline. Trimming cost V 6 bases and J 5 bases, with 10 bases left between them. The CDR3 is CASSPYPETQYF. The CDR3 DNA reads as TGTGCCAGCAGCCCGTATCCGGAGACCCAGTACTTC.

This clone was picked up a small number of times. The CDR3 DNA reads TGTGCCAGCAGCCAACTATGGGGCAGCTATGGCTACACCTTC. Residues: CASSQLWGSYGYTF. The chain combines TRBV3-1 (or the pseudogene TRBV3-2) with TRBJ1-2; weak D call: TRBD1 (5 bases). CDR3 length: 14 amino acids. The V and J ends lost 2 bases and 4 bases respectively, with 11 bases between them. Germline V gene sequence: CDR1 LGHDT, CDR2 YNNKEL (reference sequence).

The chain links TRBV25-1 to TRBJ1-1; D is ambiguous. Trimming left V 4 bases short and J 6 bases short, with 12 bases between. CDR3 length: 13 amino acids. The germline gives CDR1 MGHDK, CDR2 SYGVNS. CDR3 DNA sequence: TGTGCCAGCAGTGCTGGACGGGGATCTGAAGCTTTCTTT. Its translation: CASSAGRGSEAFF. The full variable domain, rest sourced from reference TRBV25-1 and TRBJ1-1, is EADIYQTPRYLVIGTGKKITLECSQTMGHDKMYWYQQDPGMELHLIHYSYGVNSTEKGDLSSESTVSRIRTEHFPLTLESARPSHTSQYLCASSAGRGSEAFFGQGTRLTVV.

This clone has just a few counts. The rearrangement uses TRBV5-5 and TRBJ1-5; D is perhaps TRBD1 (5 bases). The CDR3 totals 15 residues. V was clipped by 7 bases and J by 6 bases, with 20 bases between them. Germline V gene lookup returns CDR1 SGHKS and CDR2 YYEKEE (reference sequence). This CDR3 reads CASALGAVLSQPQHF. For the CDR3, the DNA is TGTGCCAGCGCCCTTGGGGCAGTATTGAGTCAGCCCCAGCATTTT.

The rearrangement uses TRBV5-4 and TRBJ2-3; TRBD2 aligns across 7 bases. Germline values: CDR1 SGHNT, CDR2 YYREEE (reference sequence). The CDR3 loop spans 15 amino acids. Germline trimming cut 4 bases from V and 2 bases from J; bases unmatched to any gene: 7. CDR3: CASSPSGGNTDTQYF. The CDR3 region has the DNA TGTGCCAGCAGCCCCTCGGGAGGTAACACAGATACGCAGTATTTT.

This clone was seen only once. The chain employs TRBV9 and TRBJ2-6, with a tentative D call TRBD2 (6 bases). Looked up from germline, CDR1 is SGDLS and CDR2 is YYNGEE. The CDR3 covers 18 residues. V lost 0 bases, J lost 0 bases, and 13 bases lay in between. The CDR3 DNA is TGTGCCAGCAGCGTAGCTCGGGGGACCTTCTCTGGGGCCAACGTCCTGACTTTC. This encodes CASSVARGTFSGANVLTF.